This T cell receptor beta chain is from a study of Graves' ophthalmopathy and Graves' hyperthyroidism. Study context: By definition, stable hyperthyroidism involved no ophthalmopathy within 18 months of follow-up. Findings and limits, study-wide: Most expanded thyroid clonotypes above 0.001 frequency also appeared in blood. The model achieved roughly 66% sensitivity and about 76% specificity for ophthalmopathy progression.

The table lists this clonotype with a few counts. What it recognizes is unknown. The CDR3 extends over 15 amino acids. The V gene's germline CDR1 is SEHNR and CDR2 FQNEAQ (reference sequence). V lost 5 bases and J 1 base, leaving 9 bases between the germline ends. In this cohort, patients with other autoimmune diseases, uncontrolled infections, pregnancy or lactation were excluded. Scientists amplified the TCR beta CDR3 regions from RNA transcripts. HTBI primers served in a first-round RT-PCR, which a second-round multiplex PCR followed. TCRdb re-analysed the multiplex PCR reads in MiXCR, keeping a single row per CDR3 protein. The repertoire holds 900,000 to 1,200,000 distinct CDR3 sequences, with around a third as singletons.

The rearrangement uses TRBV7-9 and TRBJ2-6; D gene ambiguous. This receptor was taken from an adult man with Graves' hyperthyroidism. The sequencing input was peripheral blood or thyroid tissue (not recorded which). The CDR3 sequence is CASSPTFSGANVLTF. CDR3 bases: TGTGCCAGCAGCCCAACATTTTCTGGGGCCAACGTCCTGACTTTC. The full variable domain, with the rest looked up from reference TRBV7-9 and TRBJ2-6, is DTGVSQNPRHKITKRGQNVTFRCDPISEHNRLYWYRQTLGQGPEFLTYFQNEAQLEKSRLLSDRFSAERPKGSFSTLEIQRTEQGDSAMYLCASSPTFSGANVLTFGAGSRLTVL.